The 14 T cell receptor beta chains listed next were all sequenced from one sample in a study of CD8+ T cells in alopecia areata. RNA extraction was followed by reverse transcription into cDNA, which acted as the sequencing template. Using immunoSEQ multiplex PCR, the repertoire was profiled, and TCRdb retains in-frame clones only, with some absent. The sample holds 95,000 to 120,000 clones, roughly 64% seen once. Sequenced: CD8+ T cells sorted from blood. The receptor set was obtained from a human donor in good health.

The chain combines TRBV19 with TRBJ2-2, with a weak D call TRBD2 (5 bases). Trimming pared 9 bases from V and 6 bases from J, leaving 20 bases between. Germline values: CDR1 LNHDA, CDR2 SQIVND (reference sequence). This CDR3 is built from 15 residues. CDR3: CASRGETGRPGELFF. As DNA, the CDR3 is TGTGCCAGCCGTGGGGAGACCGGAAGGCCCGGGGAGCTGTTTTTT.

This rearrangement joins TRBV10-3 to TRBJ2-1; D is unclear. Germline lookup yields CDR1 ENHRY and CDR2 SYGVKD. Trimming took off 3 bases at V and 5 bases at J, with 11 bases between the two ends. This CDR3 comprises 14 residues. For the CDR3, the DNA is TGTGCCATCAGTGACCCCCGAGGTAACAATGAGCAGTTCTTC. Encoded protein: CAISDPRGNNEQFF.

This clone has more than one count but fewer than ten. As DNA, the CDR3 is TGTGCCAGCGGGCGGGGGACTAGCACCTATGAGCAGTTCTTC. Translated, it gives CASGRGTSTYEQFF. The chain couples TRBV9 to TRBJ2-1, with 9 bases matching TRBD2. V shed 7 bases, J shed 8 bases, and the junction held 10 bases outside the gene matches. Germline assignment: CDR1 SGDLS and CDR2 YYNGEE. The CDR3 loop spans 14 amino acids.

The genes are TRBV9 and TRBJ2-5; no clear D. Germline V gene data show CDR1 as SGDLS and CDR2 as YYNGEE. Between the trimmed V and J ends, which lost 0 bases and 5 bases, there was a span of 5 bases. The CDR3 has 12 amino acids. The CDR3 sequence is CASSVADETQYF. For the CDR3, the DNA is TGTGCCAGCAGCGTAGCGGACGAGACCCAGTACTTC.

This clone has a handful of counts. The rearrangement links TRBV7-9 to TRBJ1-1; unclear D gene. Germline V lookup: CDR1 SEHNR, CDR2 FQNEAQ (reference sequence). The CDR3 totals 11 residues. Trimming removed 8 bases at V and 3 bases at J, with 7 bases between. The CDR3 DNA reads TGTGCCAGCTTCTATGACACTGAAGCTTTCTTT. It translates to CASFYDTEAFF.

CDR3 nucleotide sequence: TGTGCCAGCAGCCAGGGAGGGGGCAATGAGCAGTTCTTC. Translated, it gives CASSQGGGNEQFF. V and J are TRBV7-9 and TRBJ2-1, with TRBD2 as a possible D gene (7 bases). Looked up from germline, CDR1 is SEHNR and CDR2 is FQNEAQ (reference sequence). This CDR3 has 13 residues. V lost 5 bases and J 6 bases, leaving 11 bases between the germline ends.

The rearrangement joins TRBV13 to TRBJ2-7, with D perhaps given as TRBD1 or TRBD2 (5 bases each). Germline V lookup: CDR1 PRHDT, CDR2 FYEKMQ (reference sequence). V lost 4 bases and J 3 bases, leaving 13 bases between the germline ends. The CDR3 covers 14 residues. The CDR3 sequence is CASSSPGRDYEQYF. The CDR3 coding sequence is TGTGCCAGCAGCTCCCCGGGACGTGACTACGAGCAGTACTTC. Supplemented by reference TRBV13 and TRBJ2-7, the full variable domain reads AAGVIQSPRHLIKEKRETATLKCYPIPRHDTVYWYQQGPGQDPQFLISFYEKMQSDKGSIPDRFSAQQFSDYHSELNMSSLELGDSALYFCASSSPGRDYEQYFGPGTRLTVT.

CDR3 region: CASAWEGSGYGYTF. The CDR3 bases are TGTGCCAGCGCCTGGGAGGGATCCGGCTATGGCTACACCTTC. The V and J genes are TRBV27 and TRBJ1-2; no clear D gene. Germline CDR1 reads MNHEY; CDR2 reads SMNVEV (reference sequence). V was clipped by 8 bases and J by 4 bases, with 17 bases between them. CDR3 length: 14 residues.

The rearrangement uses TRBV2 and TRBJ2-7, with TRBD1 as a possible D gene (5 bases). Germline values: CDR1 SNHLY, CDR2 FYNNEI. The CDR3 loop spans 14 amino acids. Deletions cut 4 bases from V and 0 bases from J, with 10 bases between. CDR3 sequence reads: CASSGQGSSYEQYF. CDR3 DNA: TGTGCCAGCAGTGGGCAGGGAAGCTCCTACGAGCAGTACTTC.

The chain carries TRBV5-4 and TRBJ1-1, with 8 bases lining up with TRBD1. Looked up from germline, CDR1 is SGHNT and CDR2 is YYREEE (reference sequence). The V segment lost 6 bases and the J segment 0 bases; nucleotides outside the gene matches: 16. The CDR3 spans 18 residues. In nucleotides, the CDR3 is TGTGCCAGCACCACCACAGGACAGGGTGCCTACGTGAACACTGAAGCTTTCTTT. Translating it yields CASTTTGQGAYVNTEAFF.

This rearrangement joins TRBV9 to TRBJ1-6, with D maybe TRBD1 (6 bases). Trimming removed 4 bases from V and 8 bases from J, with 16 bases in between. Germline-derived CDR1 and CDR2 are SGDLS and YYNGEE. The CDR3 has 15 amino acids. The CDR3 spells CASSPRQENYSPLHF. The CDR3 DNA reads TGTGCCAGCAGCCCCAGACAGGAGAACTATTCACCCCTCCACTTT.

The chain joins TRBV9 to TRBJ1-2; the D gene is possibly TRBD1 (5 bases). This CDR3 is built from 15 residues. Per the germline V gene, CDR1 is SGDLS and CDR2 is YYNGEE. Trimming removed 7 bases from V and 2 bases from J, with 18 bases in between. The DNA for the CDR3 is TGTGCCAGCGCCGAACGGGGGGGACGGAACTATGGCTACACCTTC. Protein: CASAERGGRNYGYTF. Variable domain in full (rest from reference TRBV9 and TRBJ1-2): DSGVTQTPKHLITATGQRVTLRCSPRSGDLSVYWYQQSLDQGLQFLIQYYNGEERAKGNILERFSAQQFPDLHSELNLSSLELGDSALYFCASAERGGRNYGYTFGSGTRLTVV.

This clone has only a few counts. The rearrangement uses TRBV29-1 and TRBJ1-2; unclear D gene. Germline V gene data show CDR1 as SQVTM and CDR2 as ANQGSEA. Trimming took 7 bases from V and 4 from J, leaving 19 bases between them. This CDR3 has 14 residues. CDR3 protein: CSALQETPFYGYTF. DNA for the CDR3: TGCAGCGCCCTTCAGGAGACACCCTTCTATGGCTACACCTTC. Based on the CDR3 plus reference TRBV29-1 and TRBJ1-2, the full variable domain is SAVISQKPSRDICQRGTSLTIQCQVDSQVTMMFWYRQQPGQSLTLIATANQGSEATYESGFVIDKFPISRPNLTFSTLTVSNMSPEDSSIYLCSALQETPFYGYTFGSGTRLTVV.

This chain uses TRBV30 with TRBJ2-1; D remains unclear. The CDR3 is 14 residues long. Germline V gives CDR1 GTSNPN, CDR2 SVGIG (reference sequence). Trimming took 1 base from V and 8 from J, leaving 15 bases between them. The CDR3 sequence is CAWSEGNGLDEQFF. For the CDR3, the DNA is TGTGCCTGGAGTGAAGGCAACGGGTTGGATGAGCAGTTCTTC. Filled out from reference TRBV30 and TRBJ2-1, the complete variable domain reads SQTIHQWPATLVQPVGSPLSLECTVEGTSNPNLYWYRQAAGRGLQLLFYSVGIGQISSEVPQNLSASRPQDRQFILSSKKLLLSDSGFYLCAWSEGNGLDEQFFGPGTRLTVL.